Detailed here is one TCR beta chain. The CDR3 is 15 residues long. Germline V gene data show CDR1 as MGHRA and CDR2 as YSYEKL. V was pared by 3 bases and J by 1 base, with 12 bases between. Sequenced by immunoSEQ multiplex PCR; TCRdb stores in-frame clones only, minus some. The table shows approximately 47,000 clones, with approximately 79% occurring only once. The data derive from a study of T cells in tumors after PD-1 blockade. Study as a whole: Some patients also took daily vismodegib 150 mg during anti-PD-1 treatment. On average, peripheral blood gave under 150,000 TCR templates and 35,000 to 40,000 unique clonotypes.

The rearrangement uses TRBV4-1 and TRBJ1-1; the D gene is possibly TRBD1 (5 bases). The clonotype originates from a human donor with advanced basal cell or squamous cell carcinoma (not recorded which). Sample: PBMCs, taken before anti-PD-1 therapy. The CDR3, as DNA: TGCGCCAGCAGCCAGCTCCGGGACGGGAACACTGAAGCTTTCTTT. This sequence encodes CASSQLRDGNTEAFF.